This T cell receptor beta chain originates from a study of cytomegalovirus exposure and HLA in healthy donors listed by TCRdb under 2017. About the full investigation: An earlier analysis of about 530 of the donors reported over 250 Gb of sequence data and some 110 million unique TCR beta sequences obtained from around 170 million T cells. Roughly 300 gigabases of sequencing data and approximately 85 million unique TCR sequences were included in an early release covering about 620 HLA-typed donors. Of the approximately 400 genotyped donors, approximately 82% fell in the genetic ancestry cluster associated with self-reported Caucasian donors. The study was designed to test whether signatures of past pathogen exposure could be identified by cataloging public T cell receptors. The T cell repertoires of under 700 subjects were profiled by immunosequencing and related to cytomegalovirus serostatus. Besides the first cohort of roughly 660 subjects, a separate validation cohort made up of 90 to 150 different subjects was used. To predict cytomegalovirus infection status, the study combined high-throughput TCR immunosequencing, statistical association of individual TCRs with disease status, and machine learning. A later analysis re-examined previously published TCR beta repertoires from 600 to 700 donors and added high-resolution HLA genotyping to investigate patterns of TCR occurrence. Rather than using new phenotypic data, the later analysis identified candidate immune exposures from TCR beta sequences and from how often those sequences occurred across donors. An earlier analysis of 500 to 750 of the donors applied high-throughput TCR beta sequencing to assess whether each TCR beta V gene segment acted as functional or pseudogenic. Donor age, sex, ethnicity and CMV serostatus were compiled together with the repertoire data. In a later genetic analysis, genome-wide SNP genotypes for about three fifths of the roughly 670 donors were used, and that subset was treated as a discovery cohort. All discovery cohort repertoires had been generated on a single sequencing platform. Both class I and class II loci were covered by HLA typing, at four-digit resolution. Typing coverage varied by locus: roughly 620-630 donors for A, B, C, DRB1 and DQB1; roughly 510 for DQA1; approximately 610 for DPA1; some 470 for DPB1. Roughly 5 DR-DQ haplotypes were treated as single units for association and clustering because of strong linkage in the cohort. On average, roughly 240,000 unique TCR beta nucleotide sequences were sequenced per donor among a few hundred genotyped donors of the cohort, with 15% to 20% of those sequences being non-productive. Overall study outcomes, separate from this receptor: In vitro tests confirmed that three of the cytomegalovirus-associated TCR beta chains recognize cytomegalovirus antigens. The only immune exposure information available for the cohort was CMV serostatus. Strong co-occurrence of HLA alleles, especially DR and DQ, made assigning TCR associations to individual alleles difficult. Only TCR beta chains were sequenced in this cohort, and the absence of alpha or paired-chain data limited detectable features. In both the original and validation cohorts, the classifier was reported to diagnose cytomegalovirus status with high specificity and sensitivity. A later genetic analysis reported fewer N-insertions in productive TCRs among donors in an Asian-associated ancestry cluster than the roughly 620-donor mean. Presence/absence analyses assumed roughly uniform sequencing depth across donors, an assumption that may not hold. In a later analysis, HLA-associated TCR beta chains were found to be more clonally expanded and to have lower generation probabilities than equally common non-associated chains. A cluster of highly shared sequence variants was judged likely to be a technical artifact of the sequencing pipeline. Some IMGT-functional V segments, including TRBV6-2 and TRBV6-3, could not be told apart with the 87-base-pair reads, so those segments were excluded. The authors suggested that the approach could potentially be extended to other disease states and immunological phenotypes. A later analysis found that most CMV-associated TCR beta chains appeared HLA-restricted, with HLA associations seemingly driven largely by CMV exposure. V-gene and J-gene trimming of TCR beta chains was associated with a missense DCLRE1C variant in a later genetic analysis, and the association was replicated in an independent cohort. Several of the top co-occurrence clusters appeared to be linked to parvovirus B19, influenza, CMV and Epstein-Barr virus, according to a later analysis. At a false discovery rate of 0.05, a later analysis linked roughly 17,000 TCR beta sequences to specific HLA alleles. According to a later analysis, TCR association rates differed among HLA loci, with DRB1 alleles showing the most associated TCRs and HLA-C alleles showing the fewest. A total of roughly 160 TCR beta chains were listed by the study as associated with cytomegalovirus. Most TCR sequences were observed very rarely across donors, whereas some public TCRs were present in many individuals. In an earlier analysis of about 550 of the donors, most TCR beta V segments were observed in productive rearrangements about 87% or about 30% of the time, broadly matching IMGT annotations. Correlated functional status among segregating V segments might reflect linkage disequilibrium, but an unknown experimental factor could not be ruled out. A further reported finding was that TCR beta sequences accurately predicted the HLA-A and HLA-B alleles for most subjects in the first cohort. Because some donors lacked HLA typing at each locus, the association tests relied only on the typed subset. Because counts were too low, about 18 rarely observed V segments, including chromosome 9 orphons, were left out of the earlier analysis of about 500 of the donors.

The cohort consisted of 666 healthy bone marrow donors. At the time of sampling, every cohort member was nominally healthy, though immune exposures that went unrecorded were likely present. The donor tested CMV seronegative, placing the donor among the approximately 360 seronegative members of the cohort. A peripheral blood sample was collected from each donor, and TCR beta sequencing was performed on peripheral blood mononuclear cells. Genomic DNA extraction from the blood cell samples was performed with the Qiagen DNeasy Blood Extraction Kit. Receptors were amplified or captured by the immunoSEQ multiplex PCR assay. For the multiplex PCR, a mixture combining 60 forward primers for TCR Vbeta segments and 13 reverse primers for TCR Jbeta segments was used. Amplification of the CDR3 region of rearranged TCR beta genes was performed with a multiplex PCR assay on genomic DNA. Amplified TCR beta libraries were sequenced as 87-base-pair reads on the Illumina HiSeq System. The authors' pipeline ran thus. A later analysis counted approximately 84 million unique TCR beta chains across the 666 repertoires, and approximately 11 million of these chains were shared by at least two donors. Raw reads were error-corrected and collapsed into unique sequences with a nearest-neighbor algorithm that merged closely related sequences to remove PCR and sequencing errors. CDR3 sequences were aligned to IMGT reference sequences to assign V, D and J gene segments. For a sequence to be retained, at least a six-nucleotide match to both a V gene segment and a J gene segment was required. A rearrangement was called productive if the CDR3 had no stop codons and remained in frame with V and J, and every other rearrangement was called non-productive. CDR3 was defined according to IMGT convention as the region running from the second conserved V-encoded cysteine to the conserved J-encoded phenylalanine. The earlier analysis of some 550 of the donors excluded any sequence lacking an unambiguous match to a single V gene segment. An earlier analysis of 500 to 600 of the donors classified V segments as functional when productive rearrangements were above 56.7% and as segregating when the standard deviation between donors was above 5%. To diagnose cytomegalovirus status from the catalog of TCR beta chain sequences, a statistical classification framework was built. A later analysis assigned V and J genes by comparing TCR nucleotide sequences with IMGT/GENE-DB human TR gene sequences. Using the TCRdist pipeline, a later analysis assigned CDR3 sequences along with most-parsimonious VDJ recombination scenarios. A later analysis defined each TCR beta chain by its CDR3 amino acid sequence plus V-gene family, and excluded reads lacking a unique V-gene family. To address suspected cross-contamination and a sequencing artifact, a later analysis removed under 600 highly shared, low-generation-probability nucleotide sequences. A later analysis calculated a clonal expansion index for each public chain from normalized within-repertoire ranks of inferred template counts. Generation probabilities in a later analysis came from a VDJ recombination model fitted to out-of-frame rearrangements, and those results were checked against IGoR. A later analysis scored TCR-TCR, TCR-HLA and TCR-CMV co-occurrence with hypergeometric tests, applying a repertoire-size bias correction to TCR pairs. False discovery rates were estimated in a later analysis by permuting HLA or CMV assignments 20 times. In a later analysis, co-occurring TCRs were grouped using DBSCAN, and TCRdist sequence similarity was added for clustering within HLA-allele-positive subsets. Repertoires with fewer than 30,000 or more than 120,000 public chains, plus five repertoires with anomalous nucleotide sharing, were excluded from co-occurrence clustering. TCRdb retrieved this table from immuneACCESS and kept in-frame rearrangements only. Not all clones are present; in checked studies, unresolved V genes account for under half, and no reason is known for the remainder. V, J and clone size are those of that table, while D and trimming were read from the DNA. The sample profile shows 84,000 or so clones; approximately 84% of them were found once. The ten largest clones add up to about 2.4% of the sample.

CDR1 and CDR2, per the germline V gene, are MGHRA and YSYEKL. At the junction V is shortened by 0 bases and J by 2 bases, with 8 bases in between. Taken from cysteine to phenylalanine, the CDR3 has 15 residues. Here the CDR3 DNA is all that survives: 45 bases in frame from base 1. Comment on this clone: Its antigen is currently not known. No per-base quality is available; no much larger clone lies one base away.

This TCR came from a woman between 50 and 59 years old in good health and CMV-seronegative. Material: PBMCs. The chain is encoded by TRBV4-1 joined to TRBJ1-3, with no D gene named confidently. The CDR3: CASSQDAGPGNTIYF. The bases read TGCGCCAGCAGCCAAGATGCAGGCCCTGGAAACACCATATATTTT.